This TCR beta chain is drawn from a study of Graves' ophthalmopathy and Graves' hyperthyroidism. Study summary: Peripheral blood sampling occurred at initial diagnosis, before any treatment. Findings and caveats of the study: Blood also held most thyroid clonotypes expanded above 0.001 frequency.

V dropped 3 bases and J dropped 0 bases, with 11 bases sitting between them. The CDR3 totals 15 residues. Looked up from germline, CDR1 is PRHDT and CDR2 is FYEKMQ (reference sequence). Clinical symptoms, serum thyroxine, TRAb, thyroid ultrasound and orbital computed tomography formed the basis of diagnosis. PBMCs were obtained from roughly 9.5 ml of fresh peripheral blood. RNA transcripts were the source from which TCR beta CDR3 regions were amplified. Following a first-round RT-PCR that used HTBI primers, a second-round multiplex PCR was carried out. TCRdb processed the multiplex PCR reads anew with MiXCR; each CDR3 protein has one entry. Here the sample spans 340,000 or so distinct CDR3 sequences, around a sixth being singletons. This clonotype was detected ten times or more. The antigen remains undetermined.

Sequencing input: peripheral blood. The clonotype was recovered from an adult man with Graves' ophthalmopathy. This chain connects TRBV13 to TRBJ1-2, with a tentative D call TRBD1 (6 bases). The CDR3 DNA is TGTGCCAGCAGCTTTTCTACAGGGCCTAACTATGGCTACACCTTC. Translating it yields CASSFSTGPNYGYTF.